The text below deals with one TCR beta chain. Its antigen is currently unknown. An expansion of CD8+CD57+ cells by flow cytometry had been shown in patients chosen for sequencing. This entry comes from a study of CD8+CD57+ T cells in acquired aplastic anemia. Turning to the study itself: The DNA of sorted CD4+ and CD8+ cells averaged approximately 2.9 ug. Study-wide results and limits: Researchers report that twenty-nine CD8+ CDR3 sequences appeared in both patients and controls.

Looked up from germline, CDR1 is DFQATT and CDR2 is SNEGSKA (reference sequence). This CDR3 has 15 amino acids. Unmatched junction bases numbered 7, after V lost 5 bases and J lost 0 bases. TCR beta VDJ and CDR3 profiling used genomic DNA as template. One entry per CDR3 protein results from TCRdb running MiXCR on the reads. The repertoire holds approximately 98,000 distinct CDR3 sequences, with about 67% as singletons. This receptor was identified in a human donor with aplastic anemia. The V and J genes are TRBV20-1 and TRBJ2-3; 8 bases are a match to TRBD2. Material: sorted CD4+, CD8+, or CD8+CD57+ T cells (not recorded which) from PBMCs. The CDR3 bases are TGCAGTGCTGTTCCACTAGCGGATAGCACAGATACGCAGTATTTT. It encodes CSAVPLADSTDTQYF.